This T cell receptor beta chain derives from a study of CD8+ T cells in alopecia areata. Extracted RNA was reverse transcribed into cDNA, the sequencing template. The table came from immunoSEQ multiplex PCR; TCRdb's copy has only in-frame clones and leaves some out. The sample consists of about 250,000 clones, 60% of them appearing once. The length of the CDR3 is 12 residues. CDR1 and CDR2 from the germline V gene are SGDLS and YYNGEE. Trimming pared 3 bases from V and 5 bases from J, leaving 8 bases between. Treatment described: oral pan-JAK inhibitor, 5-10 mg twice daily. A FACSAria was used to sort CD4+ and CD8+ T cells. These cells came from PBMCs.

The material sequenced was CD4+ T cells sorted from blood, taken around week 53, from a patient treated with tofacitinib. The V gene is TRBV9, the J gene TRBJ1-1; D ambiguous. This sequence originates from a human donor with alopecia areata. The CDR3 nucleotides read TGTGCCAGCAGCGCGGGCCAAACTGAAGCTTTCTTT. Its translation: CASSAGQTEAFF.